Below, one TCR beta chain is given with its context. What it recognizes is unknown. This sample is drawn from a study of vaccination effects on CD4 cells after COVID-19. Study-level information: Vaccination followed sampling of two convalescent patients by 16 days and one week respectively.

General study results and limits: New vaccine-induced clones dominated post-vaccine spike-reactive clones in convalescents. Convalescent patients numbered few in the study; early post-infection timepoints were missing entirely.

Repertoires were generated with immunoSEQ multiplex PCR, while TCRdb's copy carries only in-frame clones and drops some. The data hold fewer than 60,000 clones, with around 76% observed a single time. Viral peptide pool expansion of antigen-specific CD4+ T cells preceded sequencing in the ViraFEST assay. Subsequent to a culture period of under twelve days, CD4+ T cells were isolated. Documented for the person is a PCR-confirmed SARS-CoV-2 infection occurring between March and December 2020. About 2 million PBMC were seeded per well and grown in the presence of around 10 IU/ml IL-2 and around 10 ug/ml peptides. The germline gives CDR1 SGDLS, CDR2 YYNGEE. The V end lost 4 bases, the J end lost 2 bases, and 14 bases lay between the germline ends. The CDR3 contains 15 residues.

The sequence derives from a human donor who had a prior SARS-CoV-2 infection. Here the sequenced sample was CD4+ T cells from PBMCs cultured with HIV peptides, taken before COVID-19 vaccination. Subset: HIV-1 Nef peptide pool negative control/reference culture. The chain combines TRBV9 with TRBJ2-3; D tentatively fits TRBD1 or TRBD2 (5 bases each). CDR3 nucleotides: TGTGCCAGCAGCCTAGGACCGGGGACCACAGATACGCAGTATTTT. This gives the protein CASSLGPGTTDTQYF.